A single sample is the source of the 10 T cell receptor beta chains below, sequenced in a study of Tregs in tolerant kidney transplant recipients. Here immunoSEQ multiplex PCR was the method, and the copy in TCRdb shows in-frame clones only, minus some. In the table there are fewer than 95,000 clones, 93% of which are singletons. Recipients received nonmyeloablative bone marrow transplants from related graft donors, with transient mixed chimerism. The sample was CD4+ T cells from blood (PBMCs), taken 12 months after the transplant. These receptors came from a human patient who received a combined kidney and bone marrow transplant. The graft donor may have contributed some T cells.

This chain joins TRBV5-4 and TRBJ1-2; 7 bases are shared with TRBD1. V trimming: 7 bases; J trimming: 6 bases; junction bases outside the gene matches: 12. This CDR3 spans 14 amino acids. CDR1 and CDR2 (germline): SGHNT, YYREEE (reference sequence). CDR3 sequence reads: CASLVQGIWDGYTF. DNA for the CDR3: TGTGCCAGCCTAGTACAGGGGATTTGGGATGGCTACACCTTC.

The rearrangement links TRBV2 to TRBJ2-3; 16 bases are a match to TRBD2. In germline, CDR1 is SNHLY, CDR2 FYNNEI. The CDR3 consists of 18 residues. V shed 6 bases and J 6 bases; nucleotides not matched to a gene: 12. The CDR3 spells CASSGTSGRAAPRDTQYF. CDR3 sequence (DNA): TGTGCCAGCAGCGGGACTAGCGGGAGGGCCGCTCCCCGGGATACGCAGTATTTT.

CDR3 sequence (DNA): TGTGCCAGTAGTATAGGGACAGGGATCGGGAACACTGAAGCTTTCTTT. This codes for CASSIGTGIGNTEAFF. The chain uses TRBV19 and TRBJ1-1; 8 bases match TRBD1. CDR1 and CDR2 from the germline V gene are LNHDA and SQIVND (reference sequence). V shed 1 base, J shed 1 base, and the junction held 5 bases outside the gene matches. This CDR3 is built from 16 residues.

The genes are TRBV9 and TRBJ2-2, with 8 bases matching TRBD1. CDR3 length: 14 residues. Trimming cost V 3 bases and J 7 bases; bases outside gene matches: 5. Germline loops: CDR1 SGDLS, CDR2 YYNGEE. In DNA, the CDR3 is TGTGCCAGCAGCGGGGGACAGGCGGTCGGGGAGCTGTTTTTT. This gives the protein CASSGGQAVGELFF.

The genes are TRBV6-1 and TRBJ2-7, with 12 bases lining up with TRBD1. This CDR3 has 16 residues. Germline V gene data show CDR1 as MNHNS and CDR2 as SASEGT. The V gene end was trimmed by 2 bases and the J gene end by 4 bases; junction bases not matched to a gene: 6. The CDR3 loop reads CASSESLGQGAYEQYF. The CDR3 DNA follows: TGTGCCAGCAGTGAAAGTTTGGGACAGGGGGCTTACGAGCAGTACTTC.

The CDR3 DNA reads TGTGCCAGCAGCGTAGGGTTTGGGGGCAGTAGCACAGATACGCAGTATTTT. Amino acids: CASSVGFGGSSTDTQYF. This rearrangement joins TRBV9 to TRBJ2-3; TRBD1 might be the D (6 bases). The CDR3 contains 17 residues. The germline V and J ends were trimmed by 0 bases and 0 bases, with 14 bases remaining between them. Germline assignment: CDR1 SGDLS and CDR2 YYNGEE.

V is TRBV6-5 and J is TRBJ2-1; TRBD1 might be the D (6 bases). The V and J ends lost 8 bases and 2 bases respectively, with 10 bases between them. CDR3 length equals 13 residues. Per the germline V gene, CDR1 is MNHEY and CDR2 is SVGAGI. This CDR3 reads CASRGHTYNEQFF. The CDR3 coding sequence is TGTGCCAGCCGGGGACATACCTACAATGAGCAGTTCTTC.

V is TRBV7-8 and J is TRBJ2-5, with D tentatively TRBD2 (5 bases). Germline assignment: CDR1 SGHVS and CDR2 FQNEAQ. The CDR3 covers 13 residues. Trimming removed 1 base at V and 3 bases at J, with 6 bases between. The CDR3 nucleotides read TGTGCCAGCAGCTTAGGGACTGAAGAGACCCAGTACTTC. It encodes CASSLGTEETQYF.

The chain employs TRBV27 and TRBJ1-1; 8 bases agree with TRBD1. Per germline, CDR1 MNHEY and CDR2 SMNVEV (reference sequence). Trimming removed 6 bases from V and 5 bases from J; junction bases left unmatched: 8. This CDR3 is 14 amino acids long. The CDR3 is CASSPYQGATEAFF. The CDR3 region has the DNA TGTGCCAGCAGCCCCTACCAGGGGGCAACTGAAGCTTTCTTT.

V is TRBV7-2 and J is TRBJ2-7, with D perhaps matching TRBD1 (6 bases). CDR3 length: 15 residues. V lost 1 base to trimming and J lost 0 bases, with 10 bases between them. The germline CDR1 and CDR2 sequences are SGHTA and FQGNSA. CDR3: CASSLVADSSYEQYF. CDR3 sequence (DNA): TGTGCCAGCAGCTTAGTGGCGGACAGCTCCTACGAGCAGTACTTC.